This TCR beta chain was profiled in a study of shared clonotypes between healthy human individuals. General study results and limits: About 5% of naive CD4 clonotypes were shared across four donors.

This clone was observed once. Its antigen is unknown. TCRdb's copy holds only in-frame clones and misses some; the assay was immunoSEQ multiplex PCR. The table records fewer than 2.5 million clones, roughly 93% of them present only once. The ends were cut back, 0 bases at V and 0 bases at J, with 9 bases in the middle. CDR1 is KGHSH and CDR2 is LQKENI in the germline V gene. The CDR3 has 16 residues. The sequencing sample was made of naive CD4+ T cells from PBMCs. Stated subset: CD45RA+ positively selected. This chain joins TRBV18 and TRBJ2-1, with D perhaps TRBD2 (5 bases). The TCR was taken from a young man in good health. Some clones in this sample may be carry-over from other donors' samples. The CDR3 nucleotides read TGTGCCAGCTCACCACCCGAAGGACTCTCCTACAATGAGCAGTTCTTC. It encodes CASSPPEGLSYNEQFF. Complete variable domain (other parts from reference TRBV18 and TRBJ2-1): NAGVMQNPRHLVRRRGQEARLRCSPMKGHSHVYWYRQLPEEGLKFMVYLQKENIIDESGMPKERFSAEFPKEGPSILRIQQVVRGDSAAYFCASSPPEGLSYNEQFFGPGTRLTVL.